The entry that follows covers one TCR beta chain sequence. Per the original methods: Scientists estimated how many nucleated cells there were by amplifying reference gene primers. Repertoires were generated with immunoSEQ multiplex PCR, while TCRdb's copy carries only in-frame clones and drops some. V, J and clone size derive from that table, while D and trimming were established from the DNA sequence. The sample has approximately 300,000 clones; roughly 90% are singletons. In germline, CDR1 is SGHRS, CDR2 YFSETQ. This CDR3 is 18 amino acids long. Between the trimmed V and J ends, which lost 3 bases and 5 bases, there was a span of 27 bases. The data derive from a study of blood T cell repertoires in COVID-19. Turning to the study itself: Some COVID-19 samples were acute and others convalescent; all came from the United States, Italy and Spain. T cells, B-cell-depleted T cells, or PBMCs supplied cDNA or gDNA.

The clonotype comes from a woman between 45 and 60 years old with active or convalescent COVID-19. Sequencing was done on a sample of peripheral blood. The rearrangement uses TRBV5-1 and TRBJ2-7, with a possible D match to TRBD2 (6 bases). The CDR3 here is CASSSWPRWASEKDEQYF. As DNA, the CDR3 is TGCGCCAGCAGCTCCTGGCCACGCTGGGCTAGCGAGAAGGACGAGCAGTACTTC.